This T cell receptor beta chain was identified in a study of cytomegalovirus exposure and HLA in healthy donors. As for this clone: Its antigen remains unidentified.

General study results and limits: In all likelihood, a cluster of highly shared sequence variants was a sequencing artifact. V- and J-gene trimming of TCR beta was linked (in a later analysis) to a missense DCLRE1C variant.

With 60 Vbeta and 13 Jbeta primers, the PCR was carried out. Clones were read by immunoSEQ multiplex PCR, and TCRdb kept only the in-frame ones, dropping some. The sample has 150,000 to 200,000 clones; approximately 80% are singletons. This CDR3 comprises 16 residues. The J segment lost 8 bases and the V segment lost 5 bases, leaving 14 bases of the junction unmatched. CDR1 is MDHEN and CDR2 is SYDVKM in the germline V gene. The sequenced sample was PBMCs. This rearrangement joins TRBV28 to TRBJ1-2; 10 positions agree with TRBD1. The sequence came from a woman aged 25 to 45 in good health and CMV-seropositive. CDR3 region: CASSPRGDRGRGGYTF. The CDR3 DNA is TGTGCCAGCAGTCCTCGGGGGGACAGGGGAAGAGGCGGCTACACCTTC.